This T cell receptor (beta chain) was identified during a study of Graves' ophthalmopathy and Graves' hyperthyroidism (dated by TCRdb to 2016 to 2019). Turning to the overall study: Peripheral blood was collected at initial diagnosis, prior to any treatment. Following sampling, methimazole starting at 30 mg daily was administered to hyperthyroidism patients, and high-dose intravenous methylprednisolone was administered to ophthalmopathy patients. The study used signatures of the TCR beta repertoire to tell Graves' ophthalmopathy apart from Graves' hyperthyroidism and to predict which patients would progress to ophthalmopathy. T-cell repertoires of thyroid tissue and blood were compared in several hyperthyroidism patients. An independent validation cohort was composed of around 19 hyperthyroidism patients and 15 to 17 patients who later progressed from hyperthyroidism to ophthalmopathy. In total, approximately 130 blood samples were TCR-sequenced: 40 to 45 ophthalmopathy, approximately 75 hyperthyroidism and approximately 17 hyperthyroidism-to-ophthalmopathy patients. To explore V-J signatures distinguishing ophthalmopathy from hyperthyroidism, a discovery set of more than 95 patients (fewer than 45 ophthalmopathy, 55 to 60 stable hyperthyroidism) was enrolled.

The V end gives up 6 bases and the J end 5 bases, leaving 10 bases in the junction not matched to a gene. The CDR3 holds 15 amino acids from the cysteine to the phenylalanine. Only the CDR3 DNA stays, 45 bases, in frame from base 1. The germline V gene yields SGHTA for CDR1 and FQGNSA for CDR2. Study-level results and caveats: Sample size was not statistically predetermined, and group allocation was not concealed from the investigators. Most expanded thyroid clonotypes with frequency above 0.001 were also detected in blood, suggesting blood repertoires may reflect the thyroid immune response. In validation, the model predicted ophthalmopathy progression with about 71% sensitivity and roughly 72% specificity; some 13 predicted patients were CT-confirmed with GO in a median of approximately 6.5 months. The 13-signature model separated ophthalmopathy from stable hyperthyroidism with 85% to 90% sensitivity and around 84% specificity in cross-validation, and 80%/75% in the test set.

About this clonotype: The antigen this receptor binds is unknown. There are no base qualities to consult, and no much larger clone falls within one base.

TCR beta CDR3 regions were amplified from RNA transcripts for repertoire sequencing. A first-round RT-PCR used HTBI primers with the Qiagen OneStep RT-PCR kit, followed by a second-round multiplex PCR, size selection and purification. Libraries were sequenced on an Illumina HiSeq2000 using paired-end 100 bp reads. Per the original workflow: SOAPnuke was used to process the reads, removing any read that contained adapters or uncalled bases, had a mean Phred below 15, or lacked an exact match to the constant primer or identifier. High-quality paired reads were merged with COPE v1.2.5. Unique nucleotide sequences were defined as clonotypes and aligned to IMGT TRB V, D and J references using MiTCR v1.1. The analysis was limited to V-J combinations with a frequency above 0.0001, which together covered 99% to 99.2% of repertoires. For each V-J combination, a TCR clonal expansion and chaos score was defined as the ratio of F50 clonal expansion to chaos observed in the TCRdist matrix. Welch's t-statistics and random forest were used to narrow the features down to over ten V-J combinations, which were then fed into a naive Bayes classifier. The Morisita-Horn index was used to measure how similar the thyroid and blood repertoires were. The public sequencing data were trimmed at Q25 with fastp and processed into clonotypes with MiXCR by TCRdb, which kept only in-frame beta chains. Under each unique CDR3 protein, matching rows form one entry showing the most common genes and DNA. The V and J calls, along with clone size, are taken from TCRdb and not from the paper's own processing. The table for this sample lists a few hundred thousand distinct CDR3 sequences; roughly 15% of them were counted only once. Together, the top ten hold around an eighth of the sample.

The ophthalmopathy patients had moderately to severely active disease, with a Clinical Activity Score of 3 or higher, a NOSPECS grade of 4 or higher, and a disease duration of less than 3 months. Anyone with other autoimmune diseases, uncontrolled infections, pregnancy or lactation was excluded from the study. Clinical symptoms, serum thyroxine, TRAb, thyroid ultrasound and orbital computed tomography formed the basis of the diagnosis. Using Ficoll-Paque density gradient centrifugation, PBMCs were isolated from 10 ml of fresh peripheral blood. Total RNA was extracted with Trizol reagent and quality-checked on an Agilent 2100 Bioanalyzer.

Rearrangement joined TRBV7-2 to TRBJ2-5; a stretch of 9 junction bases matches TRBD1. The receptor was derived from an adult man with Graves' ophthalmopathy. Sequencing was done on a sample of peripheral blood. The CDR3 region reads CASSFPRDRVETQYF. The base sequence is TGTGCCAGCAGTTTTCCCAGGGACAGGGTTGAGACCCAGTACTTC.